This T cell receptor beta chain is from a study of blood T cell repertoires in COVID-19. Study-wide context: The United States, Italy and Spain were the sources of the acute and convalescent COVID-19 samples. The analysed material was cDNA or gDNA that came from T cells, B-cell-depleted T cells, or PBMCs.

In the study's own analysis: Cell counts per sample came from amplifying reference gene primers. Assay used: immunoSEQ multiplex PCR; TCRdb lists only in-frame clones, some missing. V and J calls and clone size follow that table, whereas D and trimming were derived from the DNA. The sample records tens of thousands of clones, 87% being singletons. Germline V CDR1 and CDR2: SGHTA, FQGNSA. This CDR3 has 14 residues. V shed 5 bases and J shed 6 bases, with 17 bases lying between them. Sequenced input: peripheral blood. This rearrangement joins TRBV7-2 to TRBJ2-7; tentatively, D is TRBD2 (6 bases). The clonotype comes from a man in his forties or fifties with active COVID-19. The CDR3, as DNA: TGTGCCAGCAGCCCCGTGCGGGATAGGGGCGAGCAGTACTTC. It specifies CASSPVRDRGEQYF.